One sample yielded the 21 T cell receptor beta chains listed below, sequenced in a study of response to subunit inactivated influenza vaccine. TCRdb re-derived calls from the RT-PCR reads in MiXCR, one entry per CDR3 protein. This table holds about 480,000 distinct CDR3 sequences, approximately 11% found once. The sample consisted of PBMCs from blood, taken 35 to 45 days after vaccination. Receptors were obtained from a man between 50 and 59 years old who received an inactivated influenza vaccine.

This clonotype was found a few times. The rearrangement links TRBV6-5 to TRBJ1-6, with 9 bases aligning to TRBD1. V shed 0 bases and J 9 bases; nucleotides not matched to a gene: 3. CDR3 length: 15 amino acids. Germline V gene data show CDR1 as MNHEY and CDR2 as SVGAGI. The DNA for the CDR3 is TGTGCCAGCAGTTACTCAGGACAGGGGCTTTCACCCCTCCACTTT. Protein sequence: CASSYSGQGLSPLHF.

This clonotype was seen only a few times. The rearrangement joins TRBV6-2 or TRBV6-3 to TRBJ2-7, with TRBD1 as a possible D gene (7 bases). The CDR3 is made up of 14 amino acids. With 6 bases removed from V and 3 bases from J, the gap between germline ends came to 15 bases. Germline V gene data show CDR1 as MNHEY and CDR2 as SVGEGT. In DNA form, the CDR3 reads TGTGCCAGCAGAGAGACAGGGAGGATCTACGAGCAGTACTTC. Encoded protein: CASRETGRIYEQYF.

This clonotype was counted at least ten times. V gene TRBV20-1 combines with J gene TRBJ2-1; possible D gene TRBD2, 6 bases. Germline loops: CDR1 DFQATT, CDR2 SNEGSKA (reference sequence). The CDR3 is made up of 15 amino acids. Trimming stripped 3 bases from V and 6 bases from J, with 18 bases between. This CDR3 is CSASHLAPYTNEQFF. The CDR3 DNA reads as TGCAGTGCTAGCCACCTAGCGCCGTACACCAATGAGCAGTTCTTC.

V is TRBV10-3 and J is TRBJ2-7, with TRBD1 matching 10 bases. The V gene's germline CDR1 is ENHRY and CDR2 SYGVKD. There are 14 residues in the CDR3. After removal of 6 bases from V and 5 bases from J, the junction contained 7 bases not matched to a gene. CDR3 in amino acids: CAIRASGTGDEQYF. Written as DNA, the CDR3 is TGTGCCATCAGAGCATCCGGGACAGGGGACGAGCAGTACTTC.

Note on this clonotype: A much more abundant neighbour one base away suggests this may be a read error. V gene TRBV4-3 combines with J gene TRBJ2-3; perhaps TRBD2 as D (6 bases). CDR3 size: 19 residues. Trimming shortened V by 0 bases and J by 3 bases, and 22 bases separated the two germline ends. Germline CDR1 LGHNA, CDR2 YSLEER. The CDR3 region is CASSQDVGGASVRTDTQYF. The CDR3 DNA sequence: TGCGCCAGCAGCCAAGACGTTGGCGGCGCTAGCGTGAGGACAGATACGCAGTATTTT.

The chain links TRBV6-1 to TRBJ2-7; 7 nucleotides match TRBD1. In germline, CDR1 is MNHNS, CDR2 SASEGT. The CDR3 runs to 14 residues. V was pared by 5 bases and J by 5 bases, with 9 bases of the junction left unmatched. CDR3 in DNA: TGTGCCAGCAGTCCATTGGGACAGTACCACGAGCAGTACTTC. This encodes CASSPLGQYHEQYF.

DNA of the CDR3: TGTGCCAGCAGCCAAGCTGGGCCCAACGGAGCTTTCTTT. It translates to CASSQAGPNGAFF. The gene calls are TRBV14 and TRBJ1-1; D not resolved. Trimming removed 1 base at V and 10 bases at J, with 13 bases between. There are 13 residues in the CDR3. Per the germline V gene, CDR1 is SGHDN and CDR2 is FVKESK.

The CDR3 here is CATSRDAGEYTEAFF. Here the CDR3 DNA reads TGTGCCACCAGCAGAGACGCAGGGGAGTACACTGAAGCTTTCTTT. The chain couples TRBV15 to TRBJ1-1; D is possibly TRBD1 (6 bases). V lost 0 bases and J lost 3, with 11 bases in between. CDR3 length equals 15 residues. Germline V gives CDR1 LNHNV, CDR2 YYDKDF (reference sequence).

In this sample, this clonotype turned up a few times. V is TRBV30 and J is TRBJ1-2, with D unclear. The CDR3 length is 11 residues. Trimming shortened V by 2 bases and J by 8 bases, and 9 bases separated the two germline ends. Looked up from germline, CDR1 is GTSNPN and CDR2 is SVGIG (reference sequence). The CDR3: CAWSIVKGYTF. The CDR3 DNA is TGTGCCTGGAGTATAGTGAAGGGCTACACCTTC. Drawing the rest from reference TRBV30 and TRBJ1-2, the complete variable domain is SQTIHQWPATLVQPVGSPLSLECTVEGTSNPNLYWYRQAAGRGLQLLFYSVGIGQISSEVPQNLSASRPQDRQFILSSKKLLLSDSGFYLCAWSIVKGYTFGSGTRLTVV.

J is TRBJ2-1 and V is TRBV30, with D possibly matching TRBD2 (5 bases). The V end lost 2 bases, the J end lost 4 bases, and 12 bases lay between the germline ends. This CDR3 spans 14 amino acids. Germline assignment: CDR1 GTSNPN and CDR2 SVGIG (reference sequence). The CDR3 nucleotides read TGTGCCTGGAGTCCCCGGACTTTTTACAATGAGCAGTTCTTC. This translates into CAWSPRTFYNEQFF.

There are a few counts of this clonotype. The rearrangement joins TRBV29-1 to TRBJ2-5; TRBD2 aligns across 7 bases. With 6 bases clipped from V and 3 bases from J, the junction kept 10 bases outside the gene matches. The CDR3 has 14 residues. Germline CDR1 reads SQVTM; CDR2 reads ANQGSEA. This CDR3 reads CSVLLARIKETQYF. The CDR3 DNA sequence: TGCAGCGTCTTACTAGCGCGCATAAAAGAGACCCAGTACTTC.

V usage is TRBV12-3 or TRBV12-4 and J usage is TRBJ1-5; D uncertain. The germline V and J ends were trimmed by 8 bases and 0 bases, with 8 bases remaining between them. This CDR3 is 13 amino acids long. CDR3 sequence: CASQSLSNQPQHF. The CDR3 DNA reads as TGTGCCAGCCAGAGCCTTAGCAATCAGCCCCAGCATTTT.

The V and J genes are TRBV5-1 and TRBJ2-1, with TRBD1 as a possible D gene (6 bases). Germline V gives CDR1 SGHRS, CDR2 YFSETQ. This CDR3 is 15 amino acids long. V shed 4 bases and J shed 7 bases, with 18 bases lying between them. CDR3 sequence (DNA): TGCGCCAGCAGCCAGGGACCGTCAGGGGTGAATGAGCAGTTCTTC. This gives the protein CASSQGPSGVNEQFF. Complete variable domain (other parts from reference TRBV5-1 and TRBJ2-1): KAGVTQTPRYLIKTRGQQVTLSCSPISGHRSVSWYQQTPGQGLQFLFEYFSETQRNKGNFPGRFSGRQFSNSRSEMNVSTLELGDSALYLCASSQGPSGVNEQFFGPGTRLTVL.

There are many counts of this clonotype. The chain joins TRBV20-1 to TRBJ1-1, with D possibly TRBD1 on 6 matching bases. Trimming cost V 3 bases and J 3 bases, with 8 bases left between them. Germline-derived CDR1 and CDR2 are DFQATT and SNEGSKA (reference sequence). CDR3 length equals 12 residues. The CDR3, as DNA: TGCAGTGCTAGCAGGGGACACACTGAAGCTTTCTTT. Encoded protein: CSASRGHTEAFF.

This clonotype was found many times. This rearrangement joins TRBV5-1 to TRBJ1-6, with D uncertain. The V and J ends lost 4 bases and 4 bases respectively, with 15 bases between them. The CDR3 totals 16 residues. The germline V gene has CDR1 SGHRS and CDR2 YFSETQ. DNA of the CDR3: TGCGCCAGCAGCGGCGGAGTGAGTCCGTATAATTCACCCCTCCACTTT. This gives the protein CASSGGVSPYNSPLHF.

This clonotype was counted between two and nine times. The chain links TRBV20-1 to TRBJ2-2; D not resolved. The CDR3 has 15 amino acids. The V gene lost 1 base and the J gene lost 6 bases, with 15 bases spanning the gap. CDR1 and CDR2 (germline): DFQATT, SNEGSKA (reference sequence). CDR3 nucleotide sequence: TGCAGTGCTAGAGGCCCCTCAGAAGGACCCGGGGAGCTGTTTTTT. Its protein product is CSARGPSEGPGELFF.

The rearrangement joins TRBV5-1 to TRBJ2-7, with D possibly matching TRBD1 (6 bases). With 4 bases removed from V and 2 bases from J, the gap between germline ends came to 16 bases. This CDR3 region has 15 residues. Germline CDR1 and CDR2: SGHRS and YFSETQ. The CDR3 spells CASSPQQGLTYEQYF. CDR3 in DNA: TGCGCCAGCAGCCCTCAACAGGGTTTGACCTACGAGCAGTACTTC.

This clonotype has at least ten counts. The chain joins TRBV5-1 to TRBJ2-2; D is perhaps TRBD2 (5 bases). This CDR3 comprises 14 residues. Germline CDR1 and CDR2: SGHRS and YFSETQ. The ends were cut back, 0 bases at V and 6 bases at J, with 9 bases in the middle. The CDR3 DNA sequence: TGCGCCAGCAGCTTGGCCACGGGGTCCGGGGAGCTGTTTTTT. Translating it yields CASSLATGSGELFF. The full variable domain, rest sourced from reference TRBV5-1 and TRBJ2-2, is KAGVTQTPRYLIKTRGQQVTLSCSPISGHRSVSWYQQTPGQGLQFLFEYFSETQRNKGNFPGRFSGRQFSNSRSEMNVSTLELGDSALYLCASSLATGSGELFFGEGSRLTVL.

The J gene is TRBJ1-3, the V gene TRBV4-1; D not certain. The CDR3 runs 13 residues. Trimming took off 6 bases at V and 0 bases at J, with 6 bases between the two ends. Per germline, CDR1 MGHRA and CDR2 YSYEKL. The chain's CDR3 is CASRQSSGNTIYF. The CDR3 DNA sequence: TGCGCCAGCAGGCAGAGCTCTGGAAACACCATATATTTT.

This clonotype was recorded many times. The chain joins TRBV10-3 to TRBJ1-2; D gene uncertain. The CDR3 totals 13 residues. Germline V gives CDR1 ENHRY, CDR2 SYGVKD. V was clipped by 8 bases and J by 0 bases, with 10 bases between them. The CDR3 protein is CAIGLRANYGYTF. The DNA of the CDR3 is TGTGCCATCGGACTCCGTGCTAACTATGGCTACACCTTC.

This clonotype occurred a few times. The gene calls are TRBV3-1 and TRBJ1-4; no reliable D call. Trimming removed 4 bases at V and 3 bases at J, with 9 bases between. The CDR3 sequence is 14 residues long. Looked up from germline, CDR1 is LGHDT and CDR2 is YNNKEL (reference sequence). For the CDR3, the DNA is TGTGCCAGCAGCCCCATTCTGGCTAATGAAAAACTGTTTTTT. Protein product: CASSPILANEKLFF.